The clone carrying this T cell receptor beta chain was seen a few times. No antigen is known for it. The time point: newly diagnosed GD, antithyroid drugs for less than 3 months. Scientists built the TCR library using RNA that was extracted from PBMCs. The source of the sample is a study of regulatory T cells in long-lasting Graves disease. Study-wide points: Persistent disease was associated with favored TRBV28 usage and with favored use of TRBJ1-2 and TRBJ2-5. It was possible that the small sample size reduced accuracy.

The germline gives CDR1 SNHLY, CDR2 FYNNEI. The V end lost 7 bases, the J end lost 7 bases, and 8 bases lay between the germline ends. The CDR3 is 12 amino acids. TCR beta libraries were built with iRepertoire HTBI primers and Arm-PCR of CDR3 regions. MiXCR, run by TCRdb on the multiplex PCR reads, gives a single entry per CDR3 protein. Of about 440,000 distinct CDR3 sequences in the sample, 15% to 20% were seen once. This sample also appeared in a second study, on T cells in Graves' hyperthyroidism and ophthalmopathy. That work states: HTBI primers were the set used in a first-round RT-PCR of the TCR CDR3.

This chain joins TRBV2 and TRBJ2-6, with D unresolved. This material consisted of peripheral blood mononuclear cells (PBMCs), taken at new diagnosis, from a patient treated with antithyroid drugs. This TCR was recovered from a woman aged 18-29 years with Graves disease. The CDR3 bases are TGTGCCAGCAAGTGGGGAGCCAACGTCCTGACTTTC. Protein sequence: CASKWGANVLTF.